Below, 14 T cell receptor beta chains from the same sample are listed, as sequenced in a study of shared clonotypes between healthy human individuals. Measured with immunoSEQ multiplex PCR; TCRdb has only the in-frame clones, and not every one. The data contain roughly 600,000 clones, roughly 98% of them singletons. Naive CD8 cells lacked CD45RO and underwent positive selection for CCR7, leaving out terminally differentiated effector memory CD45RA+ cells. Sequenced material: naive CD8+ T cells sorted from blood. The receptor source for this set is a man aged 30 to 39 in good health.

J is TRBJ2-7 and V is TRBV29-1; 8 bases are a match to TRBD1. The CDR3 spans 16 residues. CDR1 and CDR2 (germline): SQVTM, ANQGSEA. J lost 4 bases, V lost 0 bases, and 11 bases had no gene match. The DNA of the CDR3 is TGCAGCGTTGAAGATACTGGGACAGGCTTGGGGTACGAGCAGTACTTC. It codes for CSVEDTGTGLGYEQYF.

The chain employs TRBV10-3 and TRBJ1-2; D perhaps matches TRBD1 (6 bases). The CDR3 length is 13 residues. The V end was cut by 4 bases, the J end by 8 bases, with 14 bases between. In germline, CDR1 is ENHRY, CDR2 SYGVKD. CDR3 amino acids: CAISGQVFRGYTF. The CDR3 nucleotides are TGTGCCATCAGTGGACAGGTTTTCCGCGGCTACACCTTC.

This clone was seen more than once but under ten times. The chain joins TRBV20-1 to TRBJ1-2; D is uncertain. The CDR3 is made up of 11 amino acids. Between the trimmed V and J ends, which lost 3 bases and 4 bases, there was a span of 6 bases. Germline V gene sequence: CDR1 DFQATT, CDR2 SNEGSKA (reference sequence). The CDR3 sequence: CSASEPYGYTF. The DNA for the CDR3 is TGCAGTGCTAGTGAGCCCTATGGCTACACCTTC.

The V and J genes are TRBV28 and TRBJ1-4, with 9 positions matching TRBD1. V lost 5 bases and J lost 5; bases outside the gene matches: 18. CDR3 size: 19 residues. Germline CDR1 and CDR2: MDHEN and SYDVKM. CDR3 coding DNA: TGTGCCAGCAGTCCTCTAGAACCGGGACAGGGACAAGTCAATGAAAAACTGTTTTTT. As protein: CASSPLEPGQGQVNEKLFF.

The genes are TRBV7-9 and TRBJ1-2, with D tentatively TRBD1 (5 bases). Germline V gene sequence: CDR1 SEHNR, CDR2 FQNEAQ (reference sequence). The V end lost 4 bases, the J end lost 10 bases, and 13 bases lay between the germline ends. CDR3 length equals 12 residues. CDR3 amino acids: CASSSRDGNYTF. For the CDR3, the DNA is TGTGCCAGCAGCTCCCGGGACGGGAACTACACCTTC.

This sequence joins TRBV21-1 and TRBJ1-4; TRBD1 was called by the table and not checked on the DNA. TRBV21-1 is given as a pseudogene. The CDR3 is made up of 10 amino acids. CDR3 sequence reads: CASFPGKLFF. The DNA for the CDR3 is TGTGCCAGCTTTCCTGGCAAACTGTTTTTT.

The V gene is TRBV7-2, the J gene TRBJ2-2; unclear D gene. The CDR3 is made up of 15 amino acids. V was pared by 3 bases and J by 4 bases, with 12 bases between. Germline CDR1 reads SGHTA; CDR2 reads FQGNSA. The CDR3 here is CASSFGVVGTGELFF. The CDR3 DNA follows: TGTGCCAGCAGCTTTGGGGTGGTCGGCACCGGGGAGCTGTTTTTT.

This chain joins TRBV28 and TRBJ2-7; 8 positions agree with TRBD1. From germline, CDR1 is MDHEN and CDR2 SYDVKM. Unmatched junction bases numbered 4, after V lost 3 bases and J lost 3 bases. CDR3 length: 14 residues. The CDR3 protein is CASSFLGTGYEQYF. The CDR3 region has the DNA TGTGCCAGCAGTTTTCTCGGGACAGGCTACGAGCAGTACTTC.

CDR3 DNA sequence: TGTGCCAGCAGCGTGACTAGCTCGACCCTCTACGAGCAGTACTTC. Amino acids: CASSVTSSTLYEQYF. The rearrangement joins TRBV7-6 to TRBJ2-7, with TRBD2 matching 7 bases. The CDR3 consists of 15 residues. The V gene's germline CDR1 is SGHVS and CDR2 FNYEAQ. The J segment lost 3 bases and the V segment lost 5 bases, leaving 10 bases of the junction unmatched.

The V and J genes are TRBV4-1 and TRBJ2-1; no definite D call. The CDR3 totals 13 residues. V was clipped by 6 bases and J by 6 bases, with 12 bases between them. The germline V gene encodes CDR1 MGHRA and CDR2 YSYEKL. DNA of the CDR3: TGCGCCAGCAGTCTAGGAAGCGTCAATGAGCAGTTCTTC. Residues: CASSLGSVNEQFF.

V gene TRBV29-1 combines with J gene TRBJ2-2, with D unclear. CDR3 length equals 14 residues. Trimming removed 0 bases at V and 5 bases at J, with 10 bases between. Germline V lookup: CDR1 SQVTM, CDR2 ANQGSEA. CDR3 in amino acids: CSVEDGDQTGELFF. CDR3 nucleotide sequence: TGCAGCGTTGAAGATGGGGATCAGACCGGGGAGCTGTTTTTT.

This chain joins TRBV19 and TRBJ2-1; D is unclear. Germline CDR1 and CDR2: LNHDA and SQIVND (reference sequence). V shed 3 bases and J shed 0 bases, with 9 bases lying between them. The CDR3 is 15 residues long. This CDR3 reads CASSIRVSSYNEQFF. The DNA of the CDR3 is TGTGCCAGTAGTATTCGGGTTAGCTCCTACAATGAGCAGTTCTTC.

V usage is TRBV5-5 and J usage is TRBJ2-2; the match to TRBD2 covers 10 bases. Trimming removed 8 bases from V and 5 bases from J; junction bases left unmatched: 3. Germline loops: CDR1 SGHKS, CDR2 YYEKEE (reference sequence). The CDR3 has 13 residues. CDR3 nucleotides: TGTGCCAGTCTAGCGGGAGATACCGGGGAGCTGTTTTTT. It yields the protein CASLAGDTGELFF.

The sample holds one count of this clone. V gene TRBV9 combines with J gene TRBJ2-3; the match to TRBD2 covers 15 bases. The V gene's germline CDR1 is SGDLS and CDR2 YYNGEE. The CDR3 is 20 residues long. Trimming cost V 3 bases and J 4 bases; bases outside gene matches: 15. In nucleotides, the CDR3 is TGTGCCAGCAGCGCCGGGACACCCGCGGGACTAGCGGGAGGAGCAGATACGCAGTATTTT. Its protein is CASSAGTPAGLAGGADTQYF.